The clone carrying this T cell receptor beta chain came up a few times. With 4 bases clipped from V and 4 bases from J, the junction kept 6 bases outside the gene matches. This CDR3 has 15 residues. Germline V gene data show CDR1 as MNHEY and CDR2 as SMNVEV (reference sequence). The data were obtained in a study of T cells in lung cancer brain metastases. The wider study: Tobacco use history was present in about 85% of the roughly 20 patients, median roughly 40 pack-years.

Clones were read by immunoSEQ multiplex PCR, and TCRdb kept only the in-frame ones, dropping some. The sample records about 4,200 clones, 70% to 90% being singletons. Patients with a history of multiple malignancies were excluded. The sequencing input was tumor tissue from the primary lung tumor. This sequence was found in a man in his sixties with non-small cell lung cancer. The chain recombines TRBV27 with TRBJ2-7, with TRBD2 matching over 11 bases. The CDR3 DNA reads as TGTGCCAGCAGTTCGGAGACTAGCGGGAAGTACGAGCAGTACTTC. Residues: CASSSETSGKYEQYF.